These 30 T cell receptor beta chains were all obtained from the same sample, sequenced in a study of shared clonotypes between healthy human individuals. TCRdb keeps only in-frame clones here, not all; method: immunoSEQ multiplex PCR. The table lists about 1 million clones, about 75% of them singletons, with 1.4% to 1.5% in the top ten. Input material: memory CD4+ T cells sorted from blood. Subset indicated: CD45RA-negative fraction. These TCRs come from a man aged 18 to 29 in good health.

V gene TRBV19 combines with J gene TRBJ1-2; D uncertain. Germline lookup yields CDR1 LNHDA and CDR2 SQIVND (reference sequence). The V and J ends lost 3 bases and 3 bases respectively, with 11 bases between them. The CDR3 runs to 14 residues. CDR3 region: CASSMSEAYYGYTF. The CDR3 DNA reads as TGTGCCAGTAGTATGTCCGAGGCCTACTATGGCTACACCTTC.

As concerns this clone: Germline and junction disagree at one end, which may indicate a read error. This chain joins TRBV7-7 and TRBJ2-5; 12 nucleotides align to TRBD1. Germline V CDR1 and CDR2: SSHAT, FNYEAQ (reference sequence). This CDR3 region has 15 residues. As DNA, the CDR3 is TGTGCTAGCAGCGTAGGGACAGGGGGCAGGGAGACCCAGTACTTC. The encoded protein is CASSVGTGGRETQYF.

This clone was seen a few times. J is TRBJ1-2 and V is TRBV7-2; D is undetermined. The CDR3 spans 13 residues. The ends were cut back, 1 base at V and 8 bases at J, with 11 bases in the middle. CDR1 is SGHTA, CDR2 FQGNSA, per germline. The CDR3 DNA is TGTGCCAGCAGCTTAGGGATCGGGGAAGGCTACACCTTC. This encodes CASSLGIGEGYTF. Complete variable domain (other parts from reference TRBV7-2 and TRBJ1-2): GAGVSQSPSNKVTEKGKDVELRCDPISGHTALYWYRQSLGQGLEFLIYFQGNSAPDKSGLPSDRFSAERTGGSVSTLTIQRTQQEDSAVYLCASSLGIGEGYTFGSGTRLTVV.

The chain carries TRBV10-3 and TRBJ1-3; 8 bases match TRBD1. Trimming at V came to 4 bases and at J to 2 bases, leaving 7 bases not matched to a gene. CDR3 size: 16 residues. Germline lookup yields CDR1 ENHRY and CDR2 SYGVKD. CDR3 nucleotides: TGTGCCATCAGTGCCGGGACAGGCGGCCCTGGAAACACCATATATTTT. Translating gives CAISAGTGGPGNTIYF.

This clone has a single count. The CDR3 region has the DNA TGTGCCAGCAGTGACCAGGGTGGAACTACTACAGATACGCAGTATTTT. Protein: CASSDQGGTTTDTQYF. The chain employs TRBV6-1 and TRBJ2-3, with D tentatively TRBD1 (5 bases). Trimming left V 3 bases short and J 3 bases short, with 16 bases between. Germline lookup yields CDR1 MNHNS and CDR2 SASEGT. This CDR3 has 16 residues.

The V gene is TRBV6-6, the J gene TRBJ1-1; 9 bases line up with TRBD1. Germline V CDR1 and CDR2: MNHNY, SVGAGI (reference sequence). Losses at the gene ends were 7 bases for V and 3 bases for J; bases not matched to a gene: 6. The CDR3 covers 14 residues. The CDR3 coding sequence is TGTGCCAGCATTAAGGACAGGGGTGACACTGAAGCTTTCTTT. Encoded protein: CASIKDRGDTEAFF.

This clone was seen at least ten times. The genes are TRBV4-1 and TRBJ2-5, with TRBD2 identical over 7 bases. The CDR3 runs 15 residues. V gave up 4 bases and J gave up 4 bases; unmatched junction bases: 9. The germline gives CDR1 MGHRA, CDR2 YSYEKL. In nucleotides, the CDR3 is TGCGCCAGCAGCCCCAGGATAGCGGGCGGAGAGACCCAGTACTTC. It yields the protein CASSPRIAGGETQYF.

The chain couples TRBV7-9 to TRBJ2-5; 7 bases fit TRBD1. With 5 bases clipped from V and 5 bases from J, the junction kept 14 bases outside the gene matches. The germline V gene encodes CDR1 SEHNR and CDR2 FQNEAQ (reference sequence). CDR3 length: 16 amino acids. CDR3 amino acids: CASSPRGPVQGETQYF. CDR3 nucleotides: TGTGCCAGCAGCCCAAGGGGGCCTGTCCAAGGCGAGACCCAGTACTTC. The full variable domain, rest sourced from reference TRBV7-9 and TRBJ2-5, is DTGVSQNPRHKITKRGQNVTFRCDPISEHNRLYWYRQTLGQGPEFLTYFQNEAQLEKSRLLSDRFSAERPKGSFSTLEIQRTEQGDSAMYLCASSPRGPVQGETQYFGPGTRLLVL.

CDR3 in amino acids: CASSLPGQGGDEQYF. DNA of the CDR3: TGTGCCAGCAGCTTACCGGGACAGGGAGGGGACGAGCAGTACTTC. The chain uses TRBV5-4 and TRBJ2-7; TRBD1 agrees at 9 bases. Germline V gives CDR1 SGHNT, CDR2 YYREEE (reference sequence). Trimming at V came to 2 bases and at J to 5 bases, leaving 8 bases not matched to a gene. The CDR3 totals 15 residues.

This chain connects TRBV6-6 to TRBJ2-7; 8 bases match TRBD2. J was trimmed by 0 bases and V by 5 bases; bases with no gene match: 9. Germline values: CDR1 MNHNY, CDR2 SVGAGI (reference sequence). The length of the CDR3 is 16 residues. CDR3 protein: CASSAPGLEFSYEQYF. The CDR3 nucleotides read TGTGCCAGCAGTGCCCCGGGACTAGAGTTCTCCTACGAGCAGTACTTC.

This chain links TRBV5-1 with TRBJ2-7; a weak D match, TRBD1 (6 bases). The germline CDR1 and CDR2 sequences are SGHRS and YFSETQ. V was cut by 4 bases and J by 1 base, with 12 bases left in between. This CDR3 spans 14 amino acids. CDR3 bases: TGCGCCAGCAGCACGGTGGGGGCTTCCTACGAGCAGTACTTC. This encodes CASSTVGASYEQYF.

The chain is built from TRBV10-3 and TRBJ1-5; D remains unclear. Trimming pared 4 bases from V and 1 base from J, leaving 14 bases between. The CDR3 extends over 16 amino acids. Germline CDR1 ENHRY, CDR2 SYGVKD. CDR3 DNA: TGTGCCATCAGTGGGGAGTTTCGAGAGAGCAATCAGCCCCAGCATTTT. Its protein is CAISGEFRESNQPQHF.

Notes on this clone: Other nucleotide sequences from this sample produce the same CDR3. The V gene is TRBV7-2, the J gene TRBJ2-7; 7 bases match TRBD2. The CDR3 consists of 14 residues. After removal of 1 base from V and 4 bases from J, the junction contained 4 bases not matched to a gene. Germline V gene sequence: CDR1 SGHTA, CDR2 FQGNSA. CDR3 nucleotide sequence: TGTGCCAGCAGCTTAGACCCGGGGGGTTACGAGCAGTACTTC. The encoded protein is CASSLDPGGYEQYF.

For the CDR3, the DNA is TGTGCCAGCAGGCTCGACAGGGGTTCGTCGTACGAGCAGTACTTC. Amino acid sequence: CASRLDRGSSYEQYF. The chain links TRBV6-6 to TRBJ2-7; the match to TRBD1 covers 8 bases. This CDR3 comprises 15 residues. V was clipped by 6 bases and J by 4 bases; unmatched bases: 11. Germline V CDR1 and CDR2: MNHNY, SVGAGI (reference sequence).

V is TRBV7-2 and J is TRBJ2-1; 9 positions match TRBD1. Germline V gives CDR1 SGHTA, CDR2 FQGNSA. V lost 1 base, J lost 3 bases, and 1 base stayed unmatched. The CDR3 length is 15 residues. CDR3 sequence: CASSLDRGLYNEQFF. CDR3 DNA sequence: TGTGCCAGCAGCTTAGACAGGGGGCTCTACAATGAGCAGTTCTTC.

This clone was seen a single time. The V gene is TRBV6-1, the J gene TRBJ2-5; possibly TRBD2 for D (6 bases). Germline lookup yields CDR1 MNHNS and CDR2 SASEGT. This CDR3 is built from 16 residues. V dropped 1 base and J dropped 1 base, with 13 bases sitting between them. The DNA of the CDR3 is TGTGCCAGCAGTGAAGGGGGCGGGAAGGGCCAAGAGACCCAGTACTTC. Translation gives CASSEGGGKGQETQYF.

The J gene is TRBJ1-2, the V gene TRBV13, with unresolved D. The CDR3 has 14 residues. From germline, CDR1 is PRHDT and CDR2 FYEKMQ (reference sequence). The germline V and J ends were trimmed by 4 bases and 3 bases, with 12 bases remaining between them. CDR3 DNA: TGTGCCAGCAGCTACATGGACGCTTACTATGGCTACACCTTC. This codes for CASSYMDAYYGYTF. Together with reference TRBV13 and TRBJ1-2, the CDR3 gives the full variable domain: AAGVIQSPRHLIKEKRETATLKCYPIPRHDTVYWYQQGPGQDPQFLISFYEKMQSDKGSIPDRFSAQQFSDYHSELNMSSLELGDSALYFCASSYMDAYYGYTFGSGTRLTVV.

The chain employs TRBV30 and TRBJ2-7; TRBD1 matches at 7 bases. Germline trimming cut 4 bases from V and 3 bases from J; bases unmatched to any gene: 6. The CDR3 runs 13 residues. The V gene's germline CDR1 is GTSNPN and CDR2 SVGIG (reference sequence). The CDR3 DNA is TGTGCCTGGAACCGACAGGGCCGCTACGAGCAGTACTTC. This sequence encodes CAWNRQGRYEQYF.

This clone was observed a handful of times. DNA of the CDR3: TGTGCCAGCAGCGTATCCGGGCAGGGCGAGCAGTTCTTC. It yields the protein CASSVSGQGEQFF. The chain joins TRBV9 to TRBJ2-1, with TRBD1 as a possible D gene (5 bases). The CDR3 is 13 amino acids. V lost 1 base to trimming and J lost 10 bases, with 12 bases between them. Germline CDR1 and CDR2: SGDLS and YYNGEE.

The V gene is TRBV19, the J gene TRBJ1-1, with a possible D match to TRBD1 (6 bases). Trimming took 8 bases from V and 4 from J, leaving 14 bases between them. Germline-derived CDR1 and CDR2 are LNHDA and SQIVND (reference sequence). This CDR3 has 13 residues. CDR3 in DNA: TGTGCCAGTCTGTACAGGGAGGGCACTGAAGCTTTCTTT. Its translation is CASLYREGTEAFF.

The genes are TRBV6-6 and TRBJ2-7, with D perhaps TRBD2 (6 bases). Germline CDR1 MNHNY, CDR2 SVGAGI (reference sequence). Trimming took 6 bases from V and 2 from J, leaving 11 bases between them. This CDR3 region has 13 residues. CDR3 bases: TGTGCCAGCAGACGGGGACTTGCCTACGAGCAGTACTTC. Protein product: CASRRGLAYEQYF.

V and J are TRBV6-5 and TRBJ1-5; D gene ambiguous. Looked up from germline, CDR1 is MNHEY and CDR2 is SVGAGI. The CDR3 spans 15 residues. Trimming left V 5 bases short and J 2 bases short, with 13 bases between. The CDR3 is CASSRGEGRNQPQHF. CDR3 DNA sequence: TGTGCCAGCAGTCGAGGAGAGGGTCGCAATCAGCCCCAGCATTTT.

This chain links TRBV11-3 with TRBJ2-1; 7 bases are shared with TRBD2. Trimming at V came to 1 base and at J to 1 base, leaving 4 bases not matched to a gene. CDR1 and CDR2 (germline): SGHNT, YENEEA. The CDR3 consists of 16 residues. Here the CDR3 reads CASSLGSGGSYNEQFF. The CDR3 bases are TGTGCCAGCAGCTTAGGTTCCGGGGGGTCCTACAATGAGCAGTTCTTC.

This clone has a count of ten or more. The chain is built from TRBV19 and TRBJ2-7, with a weak D call TRBD2 (6 bases). Trimming removed 5 bases from V and 2 bases from J, with 13 bases in between. Germline V gene data show CDR1 as LNHDA and CDR2 as SQIVND (reference sequence). The CDR3 is 14 residues long. The CDR3 protein is CASSEQIAAYEQYF. DNA of the CDR3: TGTGCCAGTAGTGAACAAATAGCGGCCTACGAGCAGTACTTC.

The chain uses TRBV25-1 and TRBJ2-1; TRBD2 agrees at 11 bases. The V gene end was trimmed by 0 bases and the J gene end by 5 bases; junction bases not matched to a gene: 6. The CDR3 contains 17 residues. CDR1 MGHDK and CDR2 SYGVNS come from the germline V gene. The CDR3 here is CASSEYGSSGGHNEQFF. CDR3 sequence (DNA): TGTGCCAGCAGTGAATATGGATCTAGCGGGGGGCACAATGAGCAGTTCTTC.

The V gene is TRBV18, the J gene TRBJ2-6, with no clear D. The length of the CDR3 is 13 residues. The germline V gene has CDR1 KGHSH and CDR2 LQKENI. The ends were cut back, 8 bases at V and 0 bases at J, with 5 bases in the middle. The CDR3 is CASAGSGANVLTF. CDR3 DNA: TGTGCCAGCGCAGGCTCTGGGGCCAACGTCCTGACTTTC. Full variable domain (missing parts from reference TRBV18 and TRBJ2-6): NAGVMQNPRHLVRRRGQEARLRCSPMKGHSHVYWYRQLPEEGLKFMVYLQKENIIDESGMPKERFSAEFPKEGPSILRIQQVVRGDSAAYFCASAGSGANVLTFGAGSRLTVL.

This clone was detected once. This chain joins TRBV27 and TRBJ2-2; 8 bases line up with TRBD1. J was trimmed by 0 bases and V by 4 bases; bases with no gene match: 7. Germline CDR1 is MNHEY and CDR2 is SMNVEV (reference sequence). The CDR3 runs to 17 residues. The CDR3 nucleotides are TGTGCCAGCAGTTCACCTAGGGACAGGCCGAACACCGGGGAGCTGTTTTTT. It encodes CASSSPRDRPNTGELFF.

The rearrangement links TRBV10-3 to TRBJ2-7; TRBD2 matches 7 bases. This CDR3 region has 14 residues. Germline-derived CDR1 and CDR2 are ENHRY and SYGVKD. The V gene end was trimmed by 6 bases and the J gene end by 0 bases; junction bases not matched to a gene: 5. The CDR3 loop is CAISLGTISYEQYF. CDR3 coding DNA: TGTGCCATCAGCCTCGGGACTATCTCCTACGAGCAGTACTTC.

Details on this clone: Other DNA sequences from this sample encode an identical CDR3 as well. The rearrangement joins TRBV18 to TRBJ2-2, with a tentative D call TRBD1 (5 bases). From germline, CDR1 is KGHSH and CDR2 LQKENI. Between the trimmed V and J ends, which lost 3 bases and 3 bases, there was a span of 8 bases. This CDR3 is 14 amino acids long. In DNA, the CDR3 is TGTGCCAGCTCACCGCCGACAGACACCGGGGAGCTGTTTTTT. Translation: CASSPPTDTGELFF.

The genes are TRBV5-1 and TRBJ2-3; a possible D gene is TRBD2 (6 bases). Germline assignment: CDR1 SGHRS and CDR2 YFSETQ. The CDR3 extends over 16 amino acids. Trimming pared 0 bases from V and 2 bases from J, leaving 13 bases between. In nucleotides, the CDR3 is TGCGCCAGCAGCTTGGCCGGGACTCGAACCACAGATACGCAGTATTTT. This sequence encodes CASSLAGTRTTDTQYF.